Each of the 23 T cell receptor beta chains below was sequenced from the same sample in a study of monozygotic twins with inflammatory bowel disease. Reanalyzing the 5' RACE reads, TCRdb keeps one entry per CDR3 protein, without DNA. The table for this sample gives 170,000 or so distinct CDR3 sequences. Sequences were obtained from blood. These receptors were collected from a human donor with ulcerative colitis or Crohn's disease, or a healthy co-twin of an affected twin (not recorded which).

V usage is TRBV11-2 and J usage is TRBJ2-3; no DNA is available, so the TRBD1 call from TCRdb remains unchecked. CDR1 and CDR2 (germline): SGHAT, FQNNGV. The length of the CDR3 is 19 residues. The CDR3 region is CASSAIPGQAVQFTDTQYF. Based on the CDR3 plus reference TRBV11-2 and TRBJ2-3, the full variable domain is EAGVAQSPRYKIIEKRQSVAFWCNPISGHATLYWYQQILGQGPKLLIQFQNNGVVDDSQLPKDRFSAERLKGVDSTLKIQPAKLEDSAVYLCASSAIPGQAVQFTDTQYFGPGTRLTVL.

This sequence joins TRBV30 and TRBJ2-5; the D call of TRBD1 rests on TCRdb alone, since no DNA is present to check it. The CDR3 runs to 14 residues. The germline CDR1 and CDR2 sequences are GTSNPN and SVGIG (reference sequence). The CDR3 loop reads CAWSPGQGRETQYF.

The rearrangement uses TRBV3-1 and TRBJ2-1; TCRdb selects TRBD2, and the lack of DNA leaves this call unchecked. The germline CDR1 and CDR2 sequences are LGHDT and YNNKEL (reference sequence). The CDR3 has 15 residues. The CDR3 here is CASSQDPAGNNEQFF.

The rearrangement links TRBV21-1 to TRBJ1-1; TCRdb indicates TRBD1, and absent DNA this call remains unverified. TRBV21-1 is a pseudogene. This CDR3 has 13 residues. Here the CDR3 reads CASSKAIRARAFF.

The chain joins TRBV5-1 to TRBJ1-2; TCRdb's D call, TRBD1, is unchecked because there is no DNA. CDR3 size: 16 residues. CDR1 and CDR2 (germline): SGHRS, YFSETQ. CDR3 loop: CASSLDRAGRYPRYTF. Using reference TRBV5-1 and TRBJ1-2 for the parts outside the CDR3, the full variable domain is KAGVTQTPRYLIKTRGQQVTLSCSPISGHRSVSWYQQTPGQGLQFLFEYFSETQRNKGNFPGRFSGRQFSNSRSEMNVSTLELGDSALYLCASSLDRAGRYPRYTFGSGTRLTVV.

The chain carries TRBV5-6 and TRBJ1-1; TCRdb's D call, TRBD1, is unchecked because there is no DNA. Per germline, CDR1 SGHDT and CDR2 YYEEEE. The CDR3 length is 15 residues. The chain's CDR3 is CASSLYDRVNTEAFF.

The rearrangement links TRBV18 to TRBJ2-4. This CDR3 spans 16 amino acids. The germline V gene encodes CDR1 KGHSH and CDR2 LQKENI. CDR3 amino acids: CASSPTGILAKNIQYF.

The chain recombines TRBV6-2 or TRBV6-3 with TRBJ2-7; the D call from TCRdb, TRBD1, cannot be confirmed without DNA. This CDR3 spans 12 amino acids. Germline V gene lookup returns CDR1 MNHEY and CDR2 SVGEGT. The chain's CDR3 is CASSHDRVLEYF.

The chain is built from TRBV5-1 and TRBJ1-2; as DNA is missing, the TRBD1 call by TCRdb cannot be tested. There are 14 residues in the CDR3. CDR1 is SGHRS, CDR2 YFSETQ, per germline. This chain's CDR3 is CASSWGDRDYGYTF.

This chain uses TRBV5-1 with TRBJ1-2; the D call from TCRdb, TRBD1, cannot be confirmed without DNA. The CDR3 sequence is 15 residues long. Germline CDR1 SGHRS, CDR2 YFSETQ. CDR3 in amino acids: CASSHGQGAGYGYTF.

The rearrangement joins TRBV5-1 to TRBJ2-3; without DNA, the TCRdb call of TRBD2 cannot be checked. CDR3 length equals 13 residues. Germline loops: CDR1 SGHRS, CDR2 YFSETQ. The CDR3 spells CASNGGVTDTQYF. Complete variable domain (other parts from reference TRBV5-1 and TRBJ2-3): KAGVTQTPRYLIKTRGQQVTLSCSPISGHRSVSWYQQTPGQGLQFLFEYFSETQRNKGNFPGRFSGRQFSNSRSEMNVSTLELGDSALYLCASNGGVTDTQYFGPGTRLTVL.

The chain has TRBV15 and TRBJ1-1. The germline V gene encodes CDR1 LNHNV and CDR2 YYDKDF (reference sequence). The CDR3 length is 13 residues. The CDR3 spells CATSRLTPTEAFF.

The chain is built from TRBV5-1 and TRBJ2-5; with no DNA, the TCRdb D assignment of TRBD2 cannot be verified. This CDR3 comprises 14 residues. Germline V lookup: CDR1 SGHRS, CDR2 YFSETQ. The CDR3 region is CASNPIGGTGTQYF.

The chain uses TRBV29-1 and TRBJ2-2; TCRdb indicates TRBD1, and absent DNA this call remains unverified. Germline V gene data show CDR1 as SQVTM and CDR2 as ANQGSEA. The CDR3 has 14 residues. The CDR3 sequence is CSVDGAPNTGELFF.

J is TRBJ2-2 and V is TRBV12-3 or TRBV12-4; TCRdb proposes TRBD1, but this gene call is untestable without DNA. The CDR3 runs to 13 residues. The chain's CDR3 is CASRQGRTGELFF.

The chain recombines TRBV28 with TRBJ2-5. This CDR3 region has 12 residues. Germline V gene data show CDR1 as MDHEN and CDR2 as SYDVKM. The CDR3 protein is CASSLDQETQYF.

The gene calls are TRBV20-1 and TRBJ2-5. The germline V gene has CDR1 DFQATT and CDR2 SNEGSKA (reference sequence). The CDR3 totals 11 residues. The CDR3 protein is CSATYQETQYF.

The gene calls are TRBV7-9 and TRBJ2-5; there is no DNA to check the TCRdb D call of TRBD2. Germline lookup yields CDR1 SEHNR and CDR2 FQNEAQ (reference sequence). There are 13 residues in the CDR3. The CDR3 loop reads CASSPGLAETQYF.

CDR3 region: CSARIGGGYEQYF. The rearrangement joins TRBV20-1 to TRBJ2-7; TCRdb gives TRBD1 as the D gene, but with no DNA this cannot be confirmed. This CDR3 has 13 amino acids. From germline, CDR1 is DFQATT and CDR2 SNEGSKA (reference sequence).

This sequence joins TRBV12-3 or TRBV12-4 and TRBJ2-3; TCRdb names TRBD2, which stays unverified in the absence of DNA. The length of the CDR3 is 19 residues. CDR3 protein: CASSKRLAGVLLITDTQYF.

The genes are TRBV5-4 and TRBJ2-5; the D call from TCRdb, TRBD2, cannot be confirmed without DNA. The germline V gene has CDR1 SGHNT and CDR2 YYREEE (reference sequence). This CDR3 has 17 residues. The CDR3 is CASSLLLGDKLQETQYF.

The V and J genes are TRBV18 and TRBJ1-1; with no DNA, the TCRdb D assignment of TRBD1 cannot be verified. From germline, CDR1 is KGHSH and CDR2 LQKENI. This CDR3 is 17 amino acids long. This CDR3 is CASSPSKQGFGDTEAFF.

The chain uses TRBV10-3 and TRBJ1-5. Germline V gives CDR1 ENHRY, CDR2 SYGVKD. CDR3 length: 12 amino acids. The CDR3 reads CAISDGSQPQHF.